The sequence of this TCR beta chain was determined in a study of blood T cell repertoires in COVID-19. As for the study in general: Italy, Spain and the United States were the sources of the convalescent and acute COVID-19 samples.

Deletions cut 4 bases from V and 3 bases from J, with 15 bases between. The germline CDR1 and CDR2 sequences are MNHNY and SVGAGI (reference sequence). This CDR3 comprises 16 residues. In the original processing: Quantification of nucleated cells was approximated via reference gene primer amplification. TCRdb's copy holds only in-frame clones and misses some; the assay was immunoSEQ multiplex PCR. V, J and clone size are those of that table, while D and trimming were read from the DNA. The sample contains some 31,000 clones, roughly 91% of which appear only once. V usage is TRBV6-6 and J usage is TRBJ2-2; possibly TRBD1 for D (6 bases). Sequencing used peripheral blood. The receptor's source is a man in his sixties or seventies with active COVID-19. CDR3 nucleotide sequence: TGTGCCAGCAGTTTCACCCGCACAGGGTACACCGGGGAGCTGTTTTTT. This sequence encodes CASSFTRTGYTGELFF.